Given below is one TCR beta chain in context. This clonotype was counted only a few times. The target of this receptor is not known. Per-base qualities were not stored, and no clone one base away is much larger. Here V drops 0 bases and J drops 4 bases, and the junction holds 3 bases not matched to any gene. CDR1 SGHRS and CDR2 YFSETQ were looked up in the germline V gene. Including the terminal cysteine and phenylalanine, the CDR3 comprises 15 residues. Of the read, only the CDR3 DNA is kept; its 45 bases are in frame from base 1. This record comes from a study of human T cells and chemical hapten exposure (dated by TCRdb to the early 2020s). Background for the entire study: For sensitization, 2% DPC in acetone was applied to a roughly 2 cm by roughly 2 cm area of upper inner arm skin. Patient blood was sampled pre-sensitization (week 0) and at 2, 6 and about 24 weeks after DPC sensitization. Blood for TCR sequencing was provided by twenty-nine alopecia patients at one to four time points (pre-sensitization, 2, 6 and 24 weeks). Libraries were pooled for sequencing, and variation in per-sample TCR yields was attributed mainly to small differences in library volumes within the pool. Patch testing was performed on the upper back with Finn chambers containing 0.01% DPC, and the patch tests were scored after 6 days according to International Contact Dermatitis Research Group standards. Peripheral blood TCR repertoire changes were tracked in vivo in alopecia patients during primary and secondary sensitization to the hapten diphenylcyclopropenone (DPC). Most of the patients in the cohort were female, and the cohort covered alopecia areata with under or over 50% scalp involvement, alopecia totalis and alopecia universalis. Throughout the roughly 23-week study period, patients were also given weekly therapeutic DPC doses on the scalp.

General study outcomes and caveats: The number of TCRs above 1 in 1000 frequency did not change with DPC sensitization; there was no evidence of global repertoire structure alterations. Significantly more large CDR3 similarity clusters were formed by expanded TCRs than by pre-sensitization or healthy control sets, consistent with antigen-driven responses. After repeated subsampling, the strength of the expansion versus patch-test correlation and the threshold at which it became significant changed. Patch test score was positively correlated with the number of PT1 expanded TCRs, with significance at thresholds 8, 16 and 32 but not at 4. Because every patient had alopecia, a presumed autoimmune disease, the patients' immune response might differ from that of healthy individuals.

What the time point label conveys for this sample: patch test 3, about 24 weeks after DPC sensitization. This specimen's treatment or condition label, per the study, means: therapeutic diphenylcyclopropenone sensitization with weekly scalp DPC. At each patch-test visit, blood was drawn before the patch test was applied. To be eligible, patients had to be aged 18 to 70, diagnosed with alopecia and judged suitable for DPC therapy, while pregnant patients were excluded. Total RNA was extracted from unfractionated whole blood collected in Tempus Blood RNA tubes. Library preparation used RACE. The reads were generated on a NextSeq 500. During library preparation, unique molecular identifiers were attached to individual cDNA molecules so that TCRs could be counted in a quantitative, reproducible way. Each blood RNA sample was used to sequence both TCR alpha and TCR beta chains. The paper's processing steps were these. A median of about 100,000 TCRs per sample was observed, with a range of about 20,000 to 700,000. V, J and CDR3 annotation of the TCR reads was performed with the Decombinator software suite. Every sample was subsampled to the same number of TCRs (28,000) for the PS versus PT1 abundance plots. TCRs were defined as expanded if absent before sensitization and observed at least eight times at the 2-week time point. Using fastp trimming at Q25 and MiXCR clonotype assembly, TCRdb reanalyzed the public sequencing data and kept in-frame beta chains. Here each entry gathers all rows of one CDR3 protein and keeps the most common genes and DNA. These V and J calls derive from TCRdb rather than the authors' analysis. The sample profile shows roughly 90,000 distinct CDR3 sequences; around 9.9% of them were found once. The ten most abundant clones make up about 1% of the sample.

This sample comprised whole blood, obtained in connection with sensitization to the hapten diphenylcyclopropenone (DPC). This chain joins TRBV5-1 to TRBJ2-5; 10 junctional bases match TRBD2. The TCR comes from a woman in her 30s with alopecia areata. Some clones in this sample may be carry-over from other donors' samples. The DNA sequence follows: TGCGCCAGCAGCTTGGTACTAGCGGGAAGAGAGACCCAGTACTTC. The encoded protein is CASSLVLAGRETQYF.